The present T cell receptor (beta chain) was sequenced within a study of blood T cell repertoires in COVID-19. Study at large: Sample material is recorded as cDNA or gDNA derived from T cells, B-cell-depleted T cells, or PBMCs.

CDR1 is ENHRY and CDR2 is SYGVKD in the germline V gene. V was pared by 0 bases and J by 4 bases, with 15 bases between. The CDR3 spans 16 residues. In the original workflow: Nucleated cell number was recorded as an estimate derived from reference gene primer amplification. The protocol was immunoSEQ multiplex PCR, while the TCRdb copy is restricted to in-frame clones and leaves out a portion. D and trimming were read from the DNA, whereas the V and J calls and clone size are those reported in that table. The table lists under 250,000 clones, approximately 87% of them singletons. This clonotype was obtained from a woman in her sixties or seventies with active or convalescent COVID-19. This chain links TRBV10-3 with TRBJ1-2; D perhaps matches TRBD1 (6 bases). Specimen: peripheral blood. The DNA of the CDR3 is TGTGCCATCAGTGAGTCGGGGACAAGGGGTGGCTATGGCTACACCTTC. Amino acids: CAISESGTRGGYGYTF.